This T cell receptor (beta chain) was obtained from a study of T cell responses to AZD1222 COVID-19 vaccine. This clone was detected only a few times. Some clones are missing from TCRdb's copy, which holds only in-frame ones; the method was immunoSEQ multiplex PCR. Counted here are around 190,000 clones, around 88% occurring once; the ten biggest clones make up less than 0.55%. The CDR3 spans 15 residues. CDR1 SGDLS and CDR2 YYNGEE come from the germline V gene. Trimming removed 2 bases from V and 5 bases from J; junction bases left unmatched: 5. Material: peripheral blood, obtained on day 0 of AZD1222 vaccination. This receptor was taken from an adult in good health. This chain joins TRBV9 and TRBJ1-4, with 8 bases aligning to TRBD1. The CDR3 loop reads CASSVWTGRNEKLFF. CDR3 nucleotides: TGTGCCAGCAGCGTTTGGACAGGGAGAAATGAAAAACTGTTTTTT.